In this sample, the clone carrying this TCR beta chain turned up a few times. Healthy Russian Caucasian donors spanned ages roughly 6 to 90 years. Total RNA, at least 5.5 micrograms per sample, was extracted from PBMCs. Together with a sample-barcoded 5' primer, a J-beta primer mix was included in a second PCR lasting roughly 6 to 12 cycles. TCRdb reprocessed the 5' RACE reads via MiXCR and lists one record per CDR3 protein. The data contain 450,000 to 650,000 distinct CDR3 sequences, nearly 25% of them singletons. The sample is drawn from a study of blood T cells in healthy people across ages. CDR1 and CDR2 from the germline V gene are MGHDK and SYGVNS. The CDR3 length is 15 residues. In addition, the sample was reused for a study of T cells of mothers and their children. That work contributes: For each mother, over 9 million TCR beta CDR3 reads were obtained, and for each child, roughly 3.3 million.

Input material: blood. The V call is TRBV25-1, the J call TRBJ2-5, with TRBD2 matching over 13 bases. The J call may be mistaken, given a closer DNA end match to TRBJ2-1. The TCR originated in a boy younger than 18 in good health. The CDR3 DNA reads as TGTGCCAGCAGTCAAGGTGGACTAGCGGGAGAGGGGCAGTTCTTC. Protein sequence: CASSQGGLAGEGQFF.